The 11 T cell receptor beta chains below all came from one sample that was sequenced in a study of somatic mutations in cytotoxic T cells in rheumatoid arthritis. Profiling relied on immunoSEQ multiplex PCR, and the TCRdb table lists in-frame clones only, not all of them. This table holds 15,000 or so clones, just under 80% found once. Sequencing used CD8+ T cells sorted from blood. The receptors originated from an adult with rheumatoid arthritis.

This clone was observed a single time. The chain is built from TRBV19 and TRBJ1-2; D possibly corresponds to TRBD1 (5 bases). Trimming left V 4 bases short and J 8 bases short, with 14 bases between. Per germline, CDR1 LNHDA and CDR2 SQIVND (reference sequence). The CDR3 covers 13 residues. CDR3 in amino acids: CASSTRGSRGYTF. The CDR3 DNA reads TGTGCCAGTAGTACTCGGGGGAGTAGGGGCTACACCTTC. The variable domain in full, completed from reference TRBV19 and TRBJ1-2, reads DGGITQSPKYLFRKEGQNVTLSCEQNLNHDAMYWYRQDPGQGLRLIYYSQIVNDFQKGDIAEGYSVSREKKESFPLTVTSAQKNPTAFYLCASSTRGSRGYTFGSGTRLTVV.

The J gene is TRBJ1-2, the V gene TRBV27; D unresolved. Germline CDR1 MNHEY, CDR2 SMNVEV (reference sequence). V was trimmed by 8 bases and J by 4 bases, leaving 14 bases between them. CDR3 size: 13 residues. In DNA form, the CDR3 reads TGTGCCAGCGCGGTGGGAATCAGCTATGGCTACACCTTC. It is translated as CASAVGISYGYTF.

This chain uses TRBV19 with TRBJ1-4; D gene ambiguous. This CDR3 has 15 amino acids. The germline V gene encodes CDR1 LNHDA and CDR2 SQIVND (reference sequence). The V gene lost 4 bases and the J gene lost 0 bases, with 9 bases spanning the gap. The CDR3 protein is CASSTYTATNEKLFF. CDR3 nucleotides: TGTGCCAGTAGTACCTACACAGCAACTAATGAAAAACTGTTTTTT.

J is TRBJ2-7 and V is TRBV6-5; TRBD1 agrees at 9 bases. Germline CDR1 MNHEY, CDR2 SVGAGI. The CDR3 runs 15 residues. J lost 4 bases, V lost 2 bases, and 6 bases had no gene match. This CDR3 is CASSYGDRVIYEQYF. Here the CDR3 DNA reads TGTGCCAGCAGTTACGGGGACAGGGTAATTTACGAGCAGTACTTC.

The chain has TRBV7-9 and TRBJ1-4; 10 bases fit TRBD1. The germline gives CDR1 SEHNR, CDR2 FQNEAQ (reference sequence). Unmatched junction bases numbered 10, after V lost 5 bases and J lost 4 bases. This CDR3 comprises 17 residues. The CDR3 is CASSPTGQGGYNEKLFF. CDR3 DNA sequence: TGTGCCAGCAGCCCTACTGGACAGGGGGGATATAATGAAAAACTGTTTTTT.

The gene calls are TRBV15 and TRBJ1-4, with D unclear. The CDR3 consists of 12 residues. The V gene's germline CDR1 is LNHNV and CDR2 YYDKDF (reference sequence). V was trimmed by 0 bases and J by 8 bases, leaving 4 bases between them. The CDR3: CATSRDREKLFF. CDR3 coding DNA: TGTGCCACCAGCAGAGATAGAGAAAAACTGTTTTTT. Drawing the rest from reference TRBV15 and TRBJ1-4, the complete variable domain is DAMVIQNPRYQVTQFGKPVTLSCSQTLNHNVMYWYQQKSSQAPKLLFHYYDKDFNNEADTPDNFQSRRPNTSFCFLDIRSPGLGDTAMYLCATSRDREKLFFGSGTQLSVL.

The gene calls are TRBV6-1 and TRBJ2-3; TRBD1 agrees at 10 bases. CDR3 length: 15 amino acids. Trimming removed 8 bases from V and 4 bases from J; junction bases left unmatched: 9. CDR1 and CDR2 from the germline V gene are MNHNS and SASEGT. The CDR3 region has the DNA TGTGCCAGCTCAAAAGGGACAGGGGCAGCAGATACGCAGTATTTT. Its protein is CASSKGTGAADTQYF.

The rearrangement links TRBV5-4 to TRBJ2-2; D gene unclear. Trimming took off 0 bases at V and 1 base at J, with 4 bases between the two ends. There are 14 residues in the CDR3. Germline CDR1 reads SGHNT; CDR2 reads YYREEE (reference sequence). Here the CDR3 reads CASSLGLNTGELFF. For the CDR3, the DNA is TGTGCCAGCAGCTTGGGACTGAACACCGGGGAGCTGTTTTTT.

The chain carries TRBV27 and TRBJ2-7; 7 positions match TRBD1. This CDR3 has 14 amino acids. V lost 3 bases and J lost 5; bases outside the gene matches: 7. CDR1 is MNHEY and CDR2 is SMNVEV in the germline V gene (reference sequence). The CDR3 nucleotides read TGTGCCAGCAGTTTGGGGGACAGTAGCAACGAGCAGTACTTC. Its protein is CASSLGDSSNEQYF.

As DNA, the CDR3 is TGTGCCAGCAGCCCTCCGGGTACAGGGGGCAATCAGCCCCAGCATTTT. The encoded protein is CASSPPGTGGNQPQHF. This chain uses TRBV7-8 with TRBJ1-5; 7 bases match TRBD1. V shed 5 bases and J 2 bases; nucleotides not matched to a gene: 9. The germline V gene has CDR1 SGHVS and CDR2 FQNEAQ. The length of the CDR3 is 16 residues.

The rearrangement joins TRBV29-1 to TRBJ2-1; TRBD2 might be the D (6 bases). Trimming cost V 4 bases and J 6 bases, with 10 bases left between them. The CDR3 contains 12 residues. CDR1 and CDR2 from the germline V gene are SQVTM and ANQGSEA. The CDR3 nucleotides read TGCAGCGTTGTTGGAGGGGTCAATGAGCAGTTCTTC. Its translation is CSVVGGVNEQFF.